Below, 17 T cell receptor beta chains from the same sample are listed, as sequenced in a study of cytomegalovirus exposure and HLA in healthy donors. The PCR contained 60 Vbeta and 13 Jbeta primers. Clones were read by immunoSEQ multiplex PCR, and TCRdb kept only the in-frame ones, dropping some. The sample has about 190,000 clones, over 80% seen once. The sequenced material came from PBMCs. These receptors were collected from a man aged 25-45 years in good health and CMV-seronegative.

The genes are TRBV19 and TRBJ2-2; D possibly corresponds to TRBD2 (5 bases). V gave up 3 bases and J gave up 6 bases, with 8 bases separating them. The germline gives CDR1 LNHDA, CDR2 SQIVND (reference sequence). This CDR3 contains 13 residues. CDR3 protein: CASSMNSAGELFF. DNA for the CDR3: TGTGCCAGTAGTATGAATAGCGCCGGGGAGCTGTTTTTT.

In regard to this clone: The junction and the germline gene differ at one end; a read error may be behind it. The genes are TRBV28 and TRBJ2-6; 11 bases align to TRBD1. Germline V gene lookup returns CDR1 MDHEN and CDR2 SYDVKM. The CDR3 is 20 amino acids. CDR3 sequence reads: CASSSLSGTGGDSGANGLTF. The CDR3 DNA follows: TGTGCCAGCAGTTCCTTATCCGGGACAGGGGGGGACTCTGGGGCCAACGGCCTGACTTTC.

This clone appeared a single time. The chain joins TRBV7-9 to TRBJ2-7; 9 bases agree with TRBD1. CDR1 is SEHNR and CDR2 is FQNEAQ in the germline V gene (reference sequence). V shed 4 bases and J 2 bases; nucleotides not matched to a gene: 9. The CDR3 sequence is 16 residues long. This CDR3 reads CASSSSQGAMTYEQYF. DNA of the CDR3: TGTGCCAGCAGCTCATCACAGGGGGCCATGACCTACGAGCAGTACTTC.

This clone was seen a few times. The V and J genes are TRBV5-5 and TRBJ1-2, with 8 bases identical to TRBD1. Looked up from germline, CDR1 is SGHKS and CDR2 is YYEKEE (reference sequence). The V gene end was trimmed by 4 bases and the J gene end by 7 bases; junction bases not matched to a gene: 15. This CDR3 comprises 16 residues. CDR3 DNA sequence: TGTGCCAGCAGCGTTGGCACAGGGACAGGACAAGGTGGCTACACCTTC. Its protein product is CASSVGTGTGQGGYTF. Full variable domain (rest looked up from reference TRBV5-5 and TRBJ1-2): DAGVTQSPTHLIKTRGQQVTLRCSPISGHKSVSWYQQVLGQGPQFIFQYYEKEERGRGNFPDRFSARQFPNYSSELNVNALLLGDSALYLCASSVGTGTGQGGYTFGSGTRLTVV.

The chain couples TRBV7-2 to TRBJ1-1; D may be TRBD1 (6 bases). The CDR3 spans 15 residues. CDR1 and CDR2 (germline): SGHTA, FQGNSA. V was shortened by 6 bases and J by 2 bases, with 16 bases between the two germline ends. CDR3 sequence reads: CASSIRTAVNTEAFF. The CDR3, as DNA: TGTGCCAGCAGTATCCGGACAGCCGTAAACACTGAAGCTTTCTTT.

The rearrangement uses TRBV28 and TRBJ1-1, with D unresolved. From germline, CDR1 is MDHEN and CDR2 SYDVKM. V shed 3 bases and J shed 5 bases, with 4 bases lying between them. The length of the CDR3 is 11 residues. In DNA, the CDR3 is TGTGCCAGCAGTTTGAGGACTGAAGCTTTCTTT. Translated, it gives CASSLRTEAFF.

The chain combines TRBV4-1 with TRBJ1-2; TRBD1 matches 8 bases. The germline V gene encodes CDR1 MGHRA and CDR2 YSYEKL. The trim removed 4 bases at V and 5 bases at J, leaving 3 bases unmatched. This CDR3 is 13 amino acids long. CDR3 in DNA: TGCGCCAGCAGCCTAGGACAGGGTTATGGCTACACCTTC. This gives the protein CASSLGQGYGYTF.

The genes are TRBV27 and TRBJ2-6; D might be TRBD1 (6 bases). Trimming took 6 bases from V and 2 from J, leaving 14 bases between them. Germline CDR1 MNHEY, CDR2 SMNVEV (reference sequence). The CDR3 sequence is 16 residues long. The CDR3 spells CASSLWTDPGANVLTF. In nucleotides, the CDR3 is TGTGCCAGCAGCCTCTGGACAGACCCTGGGGCCAACGTCCTGACTTTC.

The CDR3 coding sequence is TGTGCCAGCAGCTCGTCGGCTGCGGGCCAGCCCCAGCATTTT. Amino acids: CASSSSAAGQPQHF. The chain is built from TRBV7-6 and TRBJ1-5; D not resolved. The CDR3 sequence is 14 residues long. Per germline, CDR1 SGHVS and CDR2 FNYEAQ. Trimming removed 4 bases from V and 7 bases from J, with 14 bases in between. The variable domain in full, completed from reference TRBV7-6 and TRBJ1-5, reads GAGVSQSPRYKVTKRGQDVALRCDPISGHVSLYWYRQALGQGPEFLTYFNYEAQQDKSGLPNDRFSAERPEGSISTLTIQRTEQRDSAMYRCASSSSAAGQPQHFGDGTRLSIL.

The chain joins TRBV6-5 to TRBJ1-2; D might be TRBD1 (5 bases). Trimming pared 5 bases from V and 7 bases from J, leaving 17 bases between. The CDR3 length is 14 residues. Germline V lookup: CDR1 MNHEY, CDR2 SVGAGI. Here the CDR3 reads CASSPGEGMGGYTF. The CDR3 DNA follows: TGTGCCAGCAGTCCCGGGGAGGGGATGGGTGGCTACACCTTC.

The chain uses TRBV6-6 and TRBJ2-1, with a possible D match to TRBD1 (7 bases). Germline CDR1 MNHNY, CDR2 SVGAGI (reference sequence). Trimming shortened V by 2 bases and J by 7 bases, and 15 bases separated the two germline ends. The CDR3 is 15 residues long. This CDR3 is CASSYRQGGGNEQFF. CDR3 nucleotides: TGTGCCAGCAGTTACCGACAGGGTGGAGGGAATGAGCAGTTCTTC.

This chain joins TRBV5-5 and TRBJ2-1; perhaps TRBD2 as D (7 bases). The length of the CDR3 is 15 residues. V was shortened by 4 bases and J by 9 bases, with 20 bases between the two germline ends. Germline CDR1 SGHKS, CDR2 YYEKEE (reference sequence). The chain's CDR3 is CASSRAGVRGGEQFF. The CDR3, as DNA: TGTGCCAGCAGCAGAGCCGGAGTGAGGGGGGGTGAGCAGTTCTTC.

V and J are TRBV6-1 and TRBJ1-2; the match to TRBD1 covers 8 bases. The junction had 8 bases not matched to a gene; V was cut back by 7 bases and J by 7 bases. Germline CDR1 MNHNS, CDR2 SASEGT. The CDR3 sequence is 13 residues long. CDR3 DNA sequence: TGTGCCAGCAACCTCGGACAGGGCTTTGGCTACACCTTC. Translating it yields CASNLGQGFGYTF.

This clone was seen only once. Distinct nucleotide sequences in the sample also encode this CDR3. The chain recombines TRBV7-9 with TRBJ2-1, with 7 bases matching TRBD2. This CDR3 comprises 15 residues. CDR1 is SEHNR, CDR2 FQNEAQ, per germline (reference sequence). V lost 1 base and J lost 7; bases outside the gene matches: 7. This CDR3 reads CASSLVLAGVNEQFF. The CDR3 DNA follows: TGTGCCAGCAGCTTAGTTTTGGCGGGAGTTAATGAGCAGTTCTTC.

This chain uses TRBV19 with TRBJ2-3; D gene ambiguous. V lost 3 bases and J lost 2, with 9 bases in between. This CDR3 has 14 amino acids. In germline, CDR1 is LNHDA, CDR2 SQIVND (reference sequence). CDR3 amino acids: CASSIDSFTDTQYF. CDR3 nucleotides: TGTGCCAGTAGTATCGACTCATTCACAGATACGCAGTATTTT.

The chain couples TRBV13 to TRBJ2-7, with a weak D call TRBD2 (6 bases). Trimming took 4 bases from V and 0 from J, leaving 10 bases between them. CDR1 and CDR2 from the germline V gene are PRHDT and FYEKMQ (reference sequence). The CDR3 loop spans 14 amino acids. As DNA, the CDR3 is TGTGCCAGCAGCTCCTCGGGGGACTCCTACGAGCAGTACTTC. Its protein is CASSSSGDSYEQYF.

The rearrangement joins TRBV4-3 to TRBJ1-5; maybe TRBD1 (6 bases). The germline CDR1 and CDR2 sequences are LGHNA and YSLEER. The CDR3 runs to 16 residues. The V gene lost 0 bases and the J gene lost 0 bases, with 9 bases spanning the gap. Written as DNA, the CDR3 is TGCGCCAGCAGCCAAGATTGGGGGCTTAGCAATCAGCCCCAGCATTTT. Its translation is CASSQDWGLSNQPQHF.